This T cell receptor beta chain was profiled in a study of regulatory T cells in long-lasting Graves disease. Points from the study as a whole: Patients with persistent Graves' had lower TCR diversity than newly diagnosed patients.

The CDR3 contains 17 residues. Germline V CDR1 and CDR2: DFQATT, SNEGSKA (reference sequence). The J segment lost 7 bases and the V segment lost 3 bases, leaving 12 bases of the junction unmatched. Sequencing libraries for TCR beta were prepared with iRepertoire HTBI primers and Arm-PCR of CDR3 regions. MiXCR, run by TCRdb on the multiplex PCR reads, gives a single entry per CDR3 protein. The sample carries about 210,000 distinct CDR3 sequences, roughly 20% recorded once. This clonotype was observed many times. Its antigen is as yet unknown. Time point described: newly diagnosed GD, antithyroid drugs for less than 3 months. Making the TCR library involved RNA that had been extracted from PBMCs. Under American Thyroid Association guidelines, Graves' disease was diagnosed. A further study also used this sample, focusing on T cells in Graves' hyperthyroidism and ophthalmopathy. As reported in that work: Based on clinical symptoms, serum thyroxine and TRAb, thyroid ultrasound and orbital computed tomography, diagnoses were reached.

This receptor was identified in a woman aged 30 to 39 with Graves disease. The rearrangement links TRBV20-1 to TRBJ2-1, with 13 nucleotides matching TRBD2. The starting material was peripheral blood mononuclear cells (PBMCs), obtained at new diagnosis, from a patient treated with antithyroid drugs. Here the CDR3 DNA reads TGCAGTGCTAGGGACTCTTGGACTAGCGGGAGTGGGAATGAGCAGTTCTTC. It yields the protein CSARDSWTSGSGNEQFF.